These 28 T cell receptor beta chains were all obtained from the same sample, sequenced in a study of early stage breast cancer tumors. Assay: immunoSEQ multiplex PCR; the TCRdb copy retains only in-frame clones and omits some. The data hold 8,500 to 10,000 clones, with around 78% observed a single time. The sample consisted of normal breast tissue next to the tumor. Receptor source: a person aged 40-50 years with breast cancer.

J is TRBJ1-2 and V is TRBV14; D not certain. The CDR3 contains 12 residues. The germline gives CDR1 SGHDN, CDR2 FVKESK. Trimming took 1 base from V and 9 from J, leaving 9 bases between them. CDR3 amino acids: CASSQGTSRYTF. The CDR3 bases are TGTGCCAGCAGCCAAGGTACCTCACGCTACACCTTC.

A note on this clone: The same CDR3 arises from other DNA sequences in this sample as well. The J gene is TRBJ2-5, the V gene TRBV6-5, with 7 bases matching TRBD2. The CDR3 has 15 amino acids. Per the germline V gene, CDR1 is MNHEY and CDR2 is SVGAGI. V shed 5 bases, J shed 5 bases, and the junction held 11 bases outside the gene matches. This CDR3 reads CASSPRPGRGETQYF. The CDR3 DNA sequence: TGTGCCAGCAGTCCCCGACCGGGGAGGGGTGAGACCCAGTACTTC.

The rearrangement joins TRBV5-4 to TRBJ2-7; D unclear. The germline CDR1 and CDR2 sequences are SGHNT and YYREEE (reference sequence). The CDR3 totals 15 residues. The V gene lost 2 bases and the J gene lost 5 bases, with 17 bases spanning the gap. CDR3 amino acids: CASSFGIAISDEQYF. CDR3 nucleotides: TGTGCCAGCAGCTTTGGAATAGCAATTTCGGACGAGCAGTACTTC.

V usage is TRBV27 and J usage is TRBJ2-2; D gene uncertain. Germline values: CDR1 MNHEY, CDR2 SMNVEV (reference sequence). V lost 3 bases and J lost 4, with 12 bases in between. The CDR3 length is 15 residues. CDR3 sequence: CASSFSALITGELFF. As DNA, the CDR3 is TGTGCCAGCAGTTTCTCAGCGCTTATCACCGGGGAGCTGTTTTTT.

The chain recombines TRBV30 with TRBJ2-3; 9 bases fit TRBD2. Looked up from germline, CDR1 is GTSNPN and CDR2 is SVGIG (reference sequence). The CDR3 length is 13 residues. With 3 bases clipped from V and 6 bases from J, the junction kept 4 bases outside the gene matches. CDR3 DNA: TGTGCCTGGAGCCGACTAGCGGCCGATACGCAGTATTTT. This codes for CAWSRLAADTQYF.

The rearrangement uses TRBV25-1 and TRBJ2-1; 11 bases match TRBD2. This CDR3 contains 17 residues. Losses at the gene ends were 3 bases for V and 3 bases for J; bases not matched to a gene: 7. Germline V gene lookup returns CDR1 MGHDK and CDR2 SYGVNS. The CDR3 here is CASSDPGTSGFYNEQFF. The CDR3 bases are TGTGCCAGCAGTGATCCCGGGACTAGCGGTTTCTACAATGAGCAGTTCTTC.

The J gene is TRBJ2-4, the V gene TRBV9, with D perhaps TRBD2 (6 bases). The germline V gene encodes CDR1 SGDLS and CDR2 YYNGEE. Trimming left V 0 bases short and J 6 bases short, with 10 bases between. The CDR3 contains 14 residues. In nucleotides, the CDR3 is TGTGCCAGCAGCGTAGGGGGAGGCGGAAACATTCAGTACTTC. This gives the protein CASSVGGGGNIQYF.

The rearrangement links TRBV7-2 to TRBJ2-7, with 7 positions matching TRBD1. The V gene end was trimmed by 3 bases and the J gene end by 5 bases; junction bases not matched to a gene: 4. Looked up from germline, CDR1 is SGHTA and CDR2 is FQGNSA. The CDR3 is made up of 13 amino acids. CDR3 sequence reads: CASSFTQGNEQYF. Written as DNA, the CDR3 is TGTGCCAGCAGCTTCACACAGGGGAACGAGCAGTACTTC.

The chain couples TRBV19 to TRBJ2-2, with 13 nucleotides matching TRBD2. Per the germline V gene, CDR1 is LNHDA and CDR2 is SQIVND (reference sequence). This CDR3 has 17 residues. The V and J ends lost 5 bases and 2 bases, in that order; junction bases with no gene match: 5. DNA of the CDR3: TGTGCCAGTAGTGGTACTAGCGGGAGGGACAACACCGGGGAGCTGTTTTTT. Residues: CASSGTSGRDNTGELFF.

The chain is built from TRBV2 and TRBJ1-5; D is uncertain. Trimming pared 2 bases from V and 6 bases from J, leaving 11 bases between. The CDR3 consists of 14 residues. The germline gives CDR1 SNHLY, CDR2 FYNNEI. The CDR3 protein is CASSEKMRGQPQHF. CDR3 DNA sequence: TGTGCCAGCAGTGAAAAGATGCGGGGTCAGCCCCAGCATTTT.

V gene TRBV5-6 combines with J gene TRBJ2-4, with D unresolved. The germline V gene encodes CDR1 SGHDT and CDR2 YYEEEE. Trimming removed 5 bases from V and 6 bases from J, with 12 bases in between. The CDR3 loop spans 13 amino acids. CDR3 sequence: CASRSIGVNIQYF. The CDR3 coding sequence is TGTGCCAGCAGATCAATAGGAGTAAACATTCAGTACTTC.

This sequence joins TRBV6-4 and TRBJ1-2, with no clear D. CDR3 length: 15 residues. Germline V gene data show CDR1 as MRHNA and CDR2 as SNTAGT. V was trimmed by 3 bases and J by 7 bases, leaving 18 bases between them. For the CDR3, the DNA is TGTGCCAGCAGTGATAATAGACTCCCCCGGGGTGGCTACACCTTC. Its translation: CASSDNRLPRGGYTF.

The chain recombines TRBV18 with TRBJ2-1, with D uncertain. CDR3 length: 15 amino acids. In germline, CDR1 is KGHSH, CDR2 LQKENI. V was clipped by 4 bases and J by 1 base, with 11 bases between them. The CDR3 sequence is CASSLGQPSYNEQFF. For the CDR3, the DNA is TGTGCCAGCTCACTGGGCCAACCGTCCTACAATGAGCAGTTCTTC.

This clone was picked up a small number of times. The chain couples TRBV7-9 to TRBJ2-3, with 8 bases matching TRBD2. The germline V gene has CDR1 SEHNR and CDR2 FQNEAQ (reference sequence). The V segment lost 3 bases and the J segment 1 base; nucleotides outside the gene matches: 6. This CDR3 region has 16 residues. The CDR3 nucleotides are TGTGCCAGCAGCTTCGCCGGGACTAGGGGCACAGATACGCAGTATTTT. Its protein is CASSFAGTRGTDTQYF.

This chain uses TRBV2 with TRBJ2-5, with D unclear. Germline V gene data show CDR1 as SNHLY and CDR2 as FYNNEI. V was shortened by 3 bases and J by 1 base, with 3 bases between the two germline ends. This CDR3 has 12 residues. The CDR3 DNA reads TGTGCCAGCAGTGACCTCCAAGAGACCCAGTACTTC. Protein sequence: CASSDLQETQYF.

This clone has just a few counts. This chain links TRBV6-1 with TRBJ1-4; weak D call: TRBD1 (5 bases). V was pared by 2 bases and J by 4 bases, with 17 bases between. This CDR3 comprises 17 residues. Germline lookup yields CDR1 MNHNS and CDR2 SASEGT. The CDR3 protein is CASSESYGGTDNEKLFF. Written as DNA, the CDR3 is TGTGCCAGCAGTGAATCCTATGGGGGGACGGATAATGAAAAACTGTTTTTT.

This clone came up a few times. In nucleotides, the CDR3 is TGTGCCAGCAGCTTAGGGGCAGGGTTTGATACGCAGTATTTT. As protein: CASSLGAGFDTQYF. The chain is built from TRBV7-9 and TRBJ2-3; a possible D gene is TRBD1 (5 bases). CDR3 length: 14 residues. Per the germline V gene, CDR1 is SEHNR and CDR2 is FQNEAQ (reference sequence). The ends were cut back, 1 base at V and 6 bases at J, with 11 bases in the middle.

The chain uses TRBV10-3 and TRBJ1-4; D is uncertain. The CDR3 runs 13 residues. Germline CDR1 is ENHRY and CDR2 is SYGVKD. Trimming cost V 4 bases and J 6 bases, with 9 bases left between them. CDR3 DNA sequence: TGTGCCATCAGTGCTGATGAGGATGAAAAACTGTTTTTT. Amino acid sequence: CAISADEDEKLFF.

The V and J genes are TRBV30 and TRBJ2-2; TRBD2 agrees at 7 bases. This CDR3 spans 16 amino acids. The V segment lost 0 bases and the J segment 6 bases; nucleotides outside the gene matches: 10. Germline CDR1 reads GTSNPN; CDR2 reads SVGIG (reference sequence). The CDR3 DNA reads TGTGCCTGGAGTGTACTCTGGCGGGAGTATCCCGGGGAGCTGTTTTTT. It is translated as CAWSVLWREYPGELFF.

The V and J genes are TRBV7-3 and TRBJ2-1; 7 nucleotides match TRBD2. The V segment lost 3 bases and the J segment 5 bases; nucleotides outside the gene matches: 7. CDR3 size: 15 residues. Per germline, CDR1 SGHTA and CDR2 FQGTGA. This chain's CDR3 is CASSFSGHGDNEQFF. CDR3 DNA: TGTGCCAGCAGCTTTAGCGGGCACGGGGACAATGAGCAGTTCTTC.

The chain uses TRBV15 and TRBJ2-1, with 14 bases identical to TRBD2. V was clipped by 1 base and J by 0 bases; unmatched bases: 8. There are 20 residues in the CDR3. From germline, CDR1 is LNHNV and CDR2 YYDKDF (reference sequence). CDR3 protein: CATSRGSGLAGAHSYNEQFF. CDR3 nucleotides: TGTGCCACCAGCAGAGGATCGGGACTAGCGGGAGCGCACTCCTACAATGAGCAGTTCTTC. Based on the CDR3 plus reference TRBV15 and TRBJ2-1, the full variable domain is DAMVIQNPRYQVTQFGKPVTLSCSQTLNHNVMYWYQQKSSQAPKLLFHYYDKDFNNEADTPDNFQSRRPNTSFCFLDIRSPGLGDTAMYLCATSRGSGLAGAHSYNEQFFGPGTRLTVL.

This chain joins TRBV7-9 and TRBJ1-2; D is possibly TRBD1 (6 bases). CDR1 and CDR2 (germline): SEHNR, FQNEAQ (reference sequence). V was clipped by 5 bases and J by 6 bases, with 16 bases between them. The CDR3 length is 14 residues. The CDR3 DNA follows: TGTGCCAGCAGCGAAATTACAGGGTCCCATGGCTACACCTTC. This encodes CASSEITGSHGYTF. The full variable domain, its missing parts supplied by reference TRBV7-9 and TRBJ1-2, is DTGVSQNPRHKITKRGQNVTFRCDPISEHNRLYWYRQTLGQGPEFLTYFQNEAQLEKSRLLSDRFSAERPKGSFSTLEIQRTEQGDSAMYLCASSEITGSHGYTFGSGTRLTVV.

CDR3 loop: CASSYTRSYEQYF. As DNA, the CDR3 is TGTGCCAGCAGTTACACCCGCTCCTACGAGCAGTACTTC. The chain uses TRBV2 and TRBJ2-7; no definite D call. This CDR3 spans 13 amino acids. The germline CDR1 and CDR2 sequences are SNHLY and FYNNEI. V was cut by 5 bases and J by 0 bases, with 8 bases left in between.

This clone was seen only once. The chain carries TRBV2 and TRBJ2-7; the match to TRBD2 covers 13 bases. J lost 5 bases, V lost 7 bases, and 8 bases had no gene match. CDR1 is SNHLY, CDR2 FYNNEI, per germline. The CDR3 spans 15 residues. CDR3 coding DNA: TGTGCCAGCAAGGGGACTAGCGGGAACGCGAACGAGCAGTACTTC. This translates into CASKGTSGNANEQYF.

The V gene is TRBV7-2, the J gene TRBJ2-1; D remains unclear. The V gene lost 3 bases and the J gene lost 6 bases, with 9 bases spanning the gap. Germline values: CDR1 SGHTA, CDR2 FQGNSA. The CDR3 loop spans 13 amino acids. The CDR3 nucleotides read TGTGCCAGCAGCTTGCGGAGCGCCAATGAGCAGTTCTTC. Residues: CASSLRSANEQFF.

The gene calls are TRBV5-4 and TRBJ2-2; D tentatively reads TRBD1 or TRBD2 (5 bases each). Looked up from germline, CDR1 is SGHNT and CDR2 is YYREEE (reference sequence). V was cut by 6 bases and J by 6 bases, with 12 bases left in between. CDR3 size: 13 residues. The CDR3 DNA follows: TGTGCCAGCACCCCCGGGACCCCCGGGGAGCTGTTTTTT. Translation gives CASTPGTPGELFF.

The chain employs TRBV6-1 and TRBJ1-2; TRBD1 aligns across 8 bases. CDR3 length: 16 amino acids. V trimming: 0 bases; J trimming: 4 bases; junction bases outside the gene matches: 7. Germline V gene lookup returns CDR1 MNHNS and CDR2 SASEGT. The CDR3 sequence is CASSEAGTGTFYGYTF. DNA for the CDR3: TGTGCCAGCAGTGAAGCCGGGACAGGCACCTTCTATGGCTACACCTTC.

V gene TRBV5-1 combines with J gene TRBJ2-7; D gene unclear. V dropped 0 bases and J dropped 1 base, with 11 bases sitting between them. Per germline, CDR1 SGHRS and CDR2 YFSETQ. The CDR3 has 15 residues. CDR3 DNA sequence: TGCGCCAGCAGCTTGGACCCCCCCGAATCCTACGAGCAGTACTTC. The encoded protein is CASSLDPPESYEQYF.